The clone carrying this T cell receptor (beta chain) was picked up one time. Its antigen is as yet unknown. Replicate PCRs for sorted subsets used roughly 200 ng DNA; this equaled about 30,000 T cell genomes. The method was immunoSEQ multiplex PCR; TCRdb's version includes in-frame clones alone and lacks a portion of them. The sample holds approximately 500,000 clones; almost 97% are singletons and the top ten take less than 0.06%. There were only Caucasian adults among the donors, and all lived in Nashville, Tennessee. The sample originates from a study of shared clonotypes between healthy human individuals. Overall study findings and caveats: Depth was large, yet rarefaction showed that sorted-subset sequencing was incomplete. In having few donors, the study represented limited genetic and exposure-history diversity.

CDR1 is SGHTA and CDR2 is FQGNSA in the germline V gene. The CDR3 runs to 12 residues. With 2 bases removed from V and 8 bases from J, the gap between germline ends came to 7 bases. The sequence was obtained from a woman aged 25 to 39 in good health. Source material: naive CD4+ T cells sorted from blood. Subset denoted: CD45RA+ positively selected. J is TRBJ2-1 and V is TRBV7-2; no clear D gene. CDR3 bases: TGTGCCAGCAGCTTAAATTTCTATGAGCAGTTCTTC. This gives the protein CASSLNFYEQFF.